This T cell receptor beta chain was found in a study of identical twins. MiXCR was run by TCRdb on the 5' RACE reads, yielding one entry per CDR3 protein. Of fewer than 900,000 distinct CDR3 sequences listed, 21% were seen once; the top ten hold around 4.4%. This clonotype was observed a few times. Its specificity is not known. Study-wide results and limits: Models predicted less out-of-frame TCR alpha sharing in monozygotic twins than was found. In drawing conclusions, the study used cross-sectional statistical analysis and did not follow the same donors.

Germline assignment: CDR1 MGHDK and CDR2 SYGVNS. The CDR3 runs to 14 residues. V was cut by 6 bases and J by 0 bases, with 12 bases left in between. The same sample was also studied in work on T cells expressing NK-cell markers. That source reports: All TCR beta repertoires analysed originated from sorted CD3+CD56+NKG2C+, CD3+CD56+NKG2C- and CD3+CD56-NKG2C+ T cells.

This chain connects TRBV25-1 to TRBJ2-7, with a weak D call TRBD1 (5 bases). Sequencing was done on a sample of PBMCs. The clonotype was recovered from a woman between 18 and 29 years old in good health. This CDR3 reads CASRDNFLSYEQYF. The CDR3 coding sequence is TGTGCCAGCAGGGACAACTTTCTCTCCTACGAGCAGTACTTC.